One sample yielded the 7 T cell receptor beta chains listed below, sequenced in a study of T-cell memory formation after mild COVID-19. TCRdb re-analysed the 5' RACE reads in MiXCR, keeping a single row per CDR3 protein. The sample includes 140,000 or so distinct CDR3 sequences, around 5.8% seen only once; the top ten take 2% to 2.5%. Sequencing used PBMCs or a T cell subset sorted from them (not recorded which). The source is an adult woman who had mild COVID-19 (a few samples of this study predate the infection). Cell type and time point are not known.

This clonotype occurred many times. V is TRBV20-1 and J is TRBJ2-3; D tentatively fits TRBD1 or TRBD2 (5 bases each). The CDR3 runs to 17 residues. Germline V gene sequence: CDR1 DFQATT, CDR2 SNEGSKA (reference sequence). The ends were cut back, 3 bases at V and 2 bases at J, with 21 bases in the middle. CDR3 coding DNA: TGCAGTGCTAGGAGGGGTGGACTCCGAACCCCCACAGATACGCAGTATTTT. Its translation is CSARRGGLRTPTDTQYF.

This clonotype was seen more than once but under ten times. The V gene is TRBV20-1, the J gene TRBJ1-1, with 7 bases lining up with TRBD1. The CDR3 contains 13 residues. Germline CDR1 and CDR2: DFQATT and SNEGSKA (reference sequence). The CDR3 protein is CGGLTGIGTEAFF. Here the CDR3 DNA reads TGCGGGGGTTTGACAGGGATCGGCACTGAAGCTTTCTTT.

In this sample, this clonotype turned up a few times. The CDR3 is CASSPRTGEKGLNTEAFF. The CDR3 DNA reads TGTGCCAGCAGCCCGAGGACAGGGGAAAAGGGGCTAAACACTGAAGCTTTCTTT. The chain employs TRBV12-3 or TRBV12-4 and TRBJ1-1; 9 bases align to TRBD1. The V gene end was trimmed by 6 bases and the J gene end by 2 bases; junction bases not matched to a gene: 16. The CDR3 length is 18 residues.

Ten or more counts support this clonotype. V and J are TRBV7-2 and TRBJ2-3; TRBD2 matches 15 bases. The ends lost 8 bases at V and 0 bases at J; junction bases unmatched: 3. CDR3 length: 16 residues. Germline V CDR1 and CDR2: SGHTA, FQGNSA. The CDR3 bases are TGTGCCAGCGGACTAGCGGGAGGGAAAAGCACAGATACGCAGTATTTT. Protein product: CASGLAGGKSTDTQYF. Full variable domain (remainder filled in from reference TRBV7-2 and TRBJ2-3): GAGVSQSPSNKVTEKGKDVELRCDPISGHTALYWYRQSLGQGLEFLIYFQGNSAPDKSGLPSDRFSAERTGGSVSTLTIQRTQQEDSAVYLCASGLAGGKSTDTQYFGPGTRLTVL.

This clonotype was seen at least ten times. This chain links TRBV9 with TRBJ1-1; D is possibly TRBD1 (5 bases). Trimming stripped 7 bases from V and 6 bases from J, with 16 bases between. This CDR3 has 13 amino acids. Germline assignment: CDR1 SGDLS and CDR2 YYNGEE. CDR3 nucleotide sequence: TGTGCCAGCGCAGTGAGGGGAGGTGCTGAAGCTTTCTTT. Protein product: CASAVRGGAEAFF. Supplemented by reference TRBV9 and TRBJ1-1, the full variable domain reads DSGVTQTPKHLITATGQRVTLRCSPRSGDLSVYWYQQSLDQGLQFLIQYYNGEERAKGNILERFSAQQFPDLHSELNLSSLELGDSALYFCASAVRGGAEAFFGQGTRLTVV.

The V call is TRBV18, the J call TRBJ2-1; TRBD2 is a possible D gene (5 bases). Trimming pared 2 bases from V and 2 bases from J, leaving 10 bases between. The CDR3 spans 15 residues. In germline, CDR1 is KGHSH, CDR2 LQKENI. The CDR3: CASSPSQEAYNEQFF. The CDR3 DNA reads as TGTGCCAGCTCACCATCCCAGGAGGCCTACAATGAGCAGTTCTTC.

For the CDR3, the DNA is TGTGCCAGCAGCTTCCAGTACAATGAGCAGTTCTTC. Translated: CASSFQYNEQFF. V is TRBV7-8 and J is TRBJ2-1; D remains unclear. V was clipped by 3 bases and J by 4 bases, with 4 bases between them. The germline V gene encodes CDR1 SGHVS and CDR2 FQNEAQ. This CDR3 has 12 amino acids.